This passage covers 10 T cell receptor beta chains from one sample sequenced in a study of T-cell memory formation after mild COVID-19. TCRdb reanalysed the 5' RACE reads using MiXCR and keeps one entry per CDR3 protein. The repertoire has about 140,000 distinct CDR3 sequences, about 19% of them found once; the top ten carry 2% to 2.5%. Source material: PBMCs or a T cell subset sorted from them (not recorded which). These receptors came from an adult woman who had mild COVID-19 (a few samples of this study predate the infection). Cell type and time point are not known.

Ten or more counts support this clonotype. The chain carries TRBV20-1 and TRBJ2-5; 9 nucleotides agree with TRBD2. Germline CDR1 DFQATT, CDR2 SNEGSKA (reference sequence). CDR3 length: 14 amino acids. V trimming: 5 bases; J trimming: 6 bases; junction bases outside the gene matches: 10. The CDR3: CSASPTSGLKTQYF. CDR3 nucleotides: TGCAGTGCTTCCCCCACTAGCGGGCTAAAGACCCAGTACTTC.

The V gene is TRBV4-2, the J gene TRBJ2-1, with 9 bases aligning to TRBD2. The length of the CDR3 is 17 residues. V gave up 1 base and J gave up 5 bases; unmatched junction bases: 9. Germline V gene data show CDR1 as LGHNA and CDR2 as YNFKEQ. The CDR3 reads CASSQVASGVGHNEQFF. The CDR3 DNA is TGTGCCAGCAGCCAAGTGGCTAGCGGGGTCGGGCACAATGAGCAGTTCTTC.

The rearrangement joins TRBV29-1 to TRBJ1-1; no firm D call. The CDR3 has 11 amino acids. Germline V gene sequence: CDR1 SQVTM, CDR2 ANQGSEA. Between the trimmed V and J ends, which lost 6 bases and 1 base, there was a span of 6 bases. In DNA, the CDR3 is TGCAGCGTCCAGCGGAACACTGAAGCTTTCTTT. Amino acid sequence: CSVQRNTEAFF.

The J gene is TRBJ2-3, the V gene TRBV10-3; maybe TRBD2 (5 bases). Germline-derived CDR1 and CDR2 are ENHRY and SYGVKD. Trimming removed 4 bases at V and 2 bases at J, with 10 bases between. CDR3 length: 14 amino acids. In nucleotides, the CDR3 is TGTGCCATCAGTGTGGGAGCAACCACAGATACGCAGTATTTT. This encodes CAISVGATTDTQYF.

The genes are TRBV20-1 and TRBJ2-3; 11 bases are shared with TRBD2. This CDR3 region has 14 residues. The V gene's germline CDR1 is DFQATT and CDR2 SNEGSKA (reference sequence). With V trimmed by 6 bases and J by 3 bases, 5 bases remained unmatched. CDR3 in DNA: TGCAGTGCCTTTACTAGCGGGAGTACAGATACGCAGTATTTT. Its translation: CSAFTSGSTDTQYF.

The chain carries TRBV15 and TRBJ1-5; D gene ambiguous. V lost 0 bases and J lost 7, with 10 bases in between. Germline CDR1 reads LNHNV; CDR2 reads YYDKDF (reference sequence). This CDR3 is built from 14 residues. This CDR3 is CATSRDRVGQPQHF. The CDR3 DNA reads as TGTGCCACCAGCAGAGATCGAGTGGGACAGCCCCAGCATTTT.

The chain links TRBV20-1 to TRBJ2-1; 8 nucleotides align to TRBD1. V was pared by 4 bases and J by 9 bases, with 8 bases of the junction left unmatched. CDR1 and CDR2 (germline): DFQATT, SNEGSKA (reference sequence). The CDR3 is 13 residues long. This chain's CDR3 is CSAIKTGGGEQFF. The CDR3 DNA reads as TGCAGTGCTATCAAAACAGGGGGTGGTGAGCAGTTCTTC.

The chain employs TRBV2 and TRBJ1-1, with D maybe TRBD1 (5 bases). CDR3 length: 13 amino acids. Trimming left V 0 bases short and J 5 bases short, with 7 bases between. Germline V lookup: CDR1 SNHLY, CDR2 FYNNEI. The CDR3, as DNA: TGTGCCAGCAGTGAAGCGGGGGTGACTGAAGCTTTCTTT. Translating it yields CASSEAGVTEAFF.

This clonotype was detected a few times. The chain joins TRBV4-1 to TRBJ1-4; D gene unclear. Germline lookup yields CDR1 MGHRA and CDR2 YSYEKL. The germline V and J ends were trimmed by 1 base and 0 bases, with 3 bases remaining between them. The CDR3 extends over 14 amino acids. The CDR3 region is CASSQAPTNEKLFF. The CDR3 DNA reads TGCGCCAGCAGCCAAGCACCAACTAATGAAAAACTGTTTTTT.

The sample holds a few counts of this clonotype. This chain connects TRBV27 to TRBJ2-1, with D possibly being TRBD1 (5 bases). Germline V gene sequence: CDR1 MNHEY, CDR2 SMNVEV (reference sequence). V shed 5 bases and J shed 6 bases, with 20 bases lying between them. The CDR3 has 16 amino acids. The CDR3 sequence is CASSTYLGRVVNEQFF. In DNA, the CDR3 is TGTGCCAGCAGTACATACCTGGGCAGGGTAGTCAATGAGCAGTTCTTC.